These 20 T cell receptor beta chains share one sample of origin, sequenced in a study of shared clonotypes between healthy human individuals. Clones were read by immunoSEQ multiplex PCR, and TCRdb kept only the in-frame ones, dropping some. The data hold about 1.1 million clones, with about 80% observed a single time. Sequences were obtained from memory CD4+ T cells from PBMCs. Described subset: CD45RA-negative fraction. Receptor source: a man between 18 and 29 years old in good health. Some clones in this sample may be carry-over from other donors' samples.

This chain connects TRBV7-2 to TRBJ2-1; 8 bases fit TRBD2. Per germline, CDR1 SGHTA and CDR2 FQGNSA. The length of the CDR3 is 15 residues. The V and J ends lost 5 bases and 4 bases, in that order; junction bases with no gene match: 7. CDR3 amino acids: CASSDGTRPYNEQFF. CDR3 bases: TGTGCCAGCAGCGATGGGACTAGGCCTTACAATGAGCAGTTCTTC.

The gene calls are TRBV18 and TRBJ2-7, with D possibly TRBD1 on 5 matching bases. V was shortened by 6 bases and J by 3 bases, with 12 bases between the two germline ends. The length of the CDR3 is 13 residues. Per germline, CDR1 KGHSH and CDR2 LQKENI. The CDR3 nucleotides read TGTGCCAGCTCCACCGGACACCGCTACGAGCAGTACTTC. Translation gives CASSTGHRYEQYF.

The rearrangement uses TRBV7-3 and TRBJ2-1; TRBD1 matches 12 bases. The germline CDR1 and CDR2 sequences are SGHTA and FQGTGA. The CDR3 extends over 15 amino acids. The V gene end was trimmed by 5 bases and the J gene end by 9 bases; junction bases not matched to a gene: 8. The CDR3 protein is CASSISPGQGAEQFF. The CDR3 bases are TGTGCCAGCAGCATAAGCCCGGGACAGGGGGCTGAGCAGTTCTTC.

J is TRBJ1-2 and V is TRBV27; D perhaps matches TRBD1 (6 bases). This CDR3 has 14 amino acids. The germline V and J ends were trimmed by 8 bases and 5 bases, with 18 bases remaining between them. Germline-derived CDR1 and CDR2 are MNHEY and SMNVEV (reference sequence). CDR3 nucleotide sequence: TGTGCCAGCCGAAAGAGTCCCAGGGGATATGGCTACACCTTC. Translation gives CASRKSPRGYGYTF.

J is TRBJ2-2 and V is TRBV5-1; TRBD2 aligns across 11 bases. This CDR3 region has 15 residues. Looked up from germline, CDR1 is SGHRS and CDR2 is YFSETQ. Germline trimming cut 4 bases from V and 7 bases from J; bases unmatched to any gene: 6. The CDR3 protein is CASSITSGSGGELFF. The CDR3 DNA reads TGCGCCAGCAGCATCACTAGCGGGAGCGGCGGGGAGCTGTTTTTT.

The gene calls are TRBV18 and TRBJ2-3; either TRBD1 or TRBD2 may fit D (5 bases each). Trimming removed 2 bases from V and 8 bases from J, with 11 bases in between. CDR3 length equals 13 residues. Germline CDR1 reads KGHSH; CDR2 reads LQKENI. CDR3 DNA sequence: TGTGCCAGCTCACCAGGGGGTGTCGTTACGCAGTATTTT. This sequence encodes CASSPGGVVTQYF.

V and J are TRBV6-1 and TRBJ2-1; 7 bases fit TRBD1. With 7 bases clipped from V and 6 bases from J, the junction kept 9 bases outside the gene matches. CDR3 size: 14 residues. CDR1 is MNHNS, CDR2 SASEGT, per germline. CDR3 amino acids: CASILHRQGNEQFF. The CDR3 nucleotides read TGTGCCAGCATTCTACACAGACAGGGCAATGAGCAGTTCTTC.

The J gene is TRBJ2-7, the V gene TRBV14; 8 nucleotides align to TRBD2. Germline V gene sequence: CDR1 SGHDN, CDR2 FVKESK. The CDR3 length is 16 residues. V was pared by 0 bases and J by 6 bases, with 10 bases of the junction left unmatched. CDR3 sequence: CASSQDLLAALGEQYF. In DNA form, the CDR3 reads TGTGCCAGCAGCCAAGACCTACTAGCGGCGTTAGGCGAGCAGTACTTC.

The chain links TRBV7-3 to TRBJ2-2; 9 bases are a match to TRBD1. The germline CDR1 and CDR2 sequences are SGHTA and FQGTGA. The CDR3 totals 16 residues. V lost 4 bases and J lost 3; bases outside the gene matches: 6. CDR3 DNA: TGTGCCAGCAGCTCTCCGGGACAGGGATACACCGGGGAGCTGTTTTTT. Translated, it gives CASSSPGQGYTGELFF.

This sequence joins TRBV5-1 and TRBJ2-7, with a possible D match to TRBD2 (7 bases). Trimming removed 4 bases from V and 4 bases from J, with 18 bases in between. This CDR3 comprises 15 residues. Germline V CDR1 and CDR2: SGHRS, YFSETQ. CDR3 nucleotide sequence: TGCGCCAGCAGCCCAGGTGGGGGGGCCTTATACGAGCAGTACTTC. The encoded protein is CASSPGGGALYEQYF.

The chain couples TRBV11-3 to TRBJ2-1; D may be TRBD2 (6 bases). V was shortened by 5 bases and J by 7 bases, with 9 bases between the two germline ends. The CDR3 has 12 residues. Looked up from germline, CDR1 is SGHNT and CDR2 is YENEEA. The CDR3 nucleotides read TGTGCCAGCAGCCCGGGGGAAAATGAGCAGTTCTTC. Its translation is CASSPGENEQFF.

The gene calls are TRBV11-3 and TRBJ2-1, with a weak D call TRBD1 (5 bases). CDR3 length equals 12 residues. Germline CDR1 is SGHNT and CDR2 is YENEEA. V shed 3 bases and J shed 9 bases, with 9 bases lying between them. CDR3 amino acids: CASSFRAGEQFF. In nucleotides, the CDR3 is TGTGCCAGCAGCTTCAGGGCTGGTGAGCAGTTCTTC.

About this clone itself: The identical CDR3 is also encoded by other nucleotide sequences in the sample. The chain is built from TRBV6-5 and TRBJ2-7; possibly TRBD1 or TRBD2 for D (5 bases each). The CDR3 has 14 residues. The V gene's germline CDR1 is MNHEY and CDR2 SVGAGI. Trimming took 2 bases from V and 2 from J, leaving 10 bases between them. CDR3 residues: CASSYRDGTYEQYF. The CDR3 DNA reads as TGTGCCAGCAGTTACAGGGACGGGACCTACGAGCAGTACTTC.

V and J are TRBV11-3 and TRBJ2-3, with D hard to call. V lost 0 bases and J 1 base, leaving 14 bases between the germline ends. Germline assignment: CDR1 SGHNT and CDR2 YENEEA. CDR3 length: 17 residues. The CDR3 DNA sequence: TGTGCCAGCAGCTTAGACGATGGAGTGGAAGGCACAGATACGCAGTATTTT. The encoded protein is CASSLDDGVEGTDTQYF.

This chain connects TRBV5-4 to TRBJ1-1; 9 nucleotides match TRBD1. The V gene's germline CDR1 is SGHNT and CDR2 YYREEE (reference sequence). The CDR3 has 14 residues. Trimming at V came to 5 bases and at J to 4 bases, leaving 6 bases not matched to a gene. The CDR3 DNA reads TGTGCCAGCAGAGTACAGGGGGCCCGCACTGAAGCTTTCTTT. Translating gives CASRVQGARTEAFF.

The chain carries TRBV7-9 and TRBJ1-1; D is unresolved. CDR1 and CDR2 (germline): SEHNR, FQNEAQ (reference sequence). The CDR3 is made up of 14 amino acids. Between the trimmed V and J ends, which lost 5 bases and 0 bases, there was a span of 10 bases. This CDR3 reads CASSPAALNTEAFF. The CDR3 coding sequence is TGTGCCAGCAGCCCGGCAGCCCTGAACACTGAAGCTTTCTTT.

This clone was observed once. V usage is TRBV7-8 and J usage is TRBJ2-2, with D possibly TRBD1 on 5 matching bases. CDR1 is SGHVS, CDR2 FQNEAQ, per germline. CDR3 length equals 15 residues. The ends were cut back, 1 base at V and 7 bases at J, with 13 bases in the middle. Here the CDR3 reads CASSLDKGWGGELFF. The CDR3 bases are TGTGCCAGCAGCTTAGACAAGGGGTGGGGCGGGGAGCTGTTTTTT.

The chain links TRBV9 to TRBJ2-1; D gene uncertain. V was pared by 5 bases and J by 4 bases, with 13 bases between. CDR1 and CDR2 (germline): SGDLS, YYNGEE. This CDR3 spans 14 amino acids. Here the CDR3 reads CASSRRSLYNEQFF. For the CDR3, the DNA is TGTGCCAGCAGTCGTAGAAGCCTTTACAATGAGCAGTTCTTC. Supplemented by reference TRBV9 and TRBJ2-1, the full variable domain reads DSGVTQTPKHLITATGQRVTLRCSPRSGDLSVYWYQQSLDQGLQFLIQYYNGEERAKGNILERFSAQQFPDLHSELNLSSLELGDSALYFCASSRRSLYNEQFFGPGTRLTVL.

This CDR3 reads CASSTGLSYNEQFF. CDR3 in DNA: TGTGCGAGTTCGACAGGCCTCTCCTACAATGAGCAGTTCTTC. The chain couples TRBV6-6 to TRBJ2-1, with a weak D call TRBD1 (6 bases). The CDR3 is 14 residues long. Germline V lookup: CDR1 MNHNY, CDR2 SVGAGI (reference sequence).

This rearrangement joins TRBV27 to TRBJ2-2; the D is unclear. CDR3 length equals 16 residues. Trimming stripped 5 bases from V and 0 bases from J, with 13 bases between. Per the germline V gene, CDR1 is MNHEY and CDR2 is SMNVEV (reference sequence). CDR3 amino acids: CASSPPRGSNTGELFF. The CDR3 nucleotides read TGTGCCAGCAGTCCCCCCCGTGGGTCGAACACCGGGGAGCTGTTTTTT.